These 29 T cell receptor beta chains were sequenced from one sample in a study of neurological immune-mediated disorders. Regarding time point: technical triplicate 3. TCRdb re-called the 5' RACE reads with MiXCR, one entry per CDR3 protein. The repertoire has 45,000 or so distinct CDR3 sequences, 20% to 25% of them found once; the top ten carry roughly 4%. The sample consisted of PBMCs. Every receptor here comes from a man aged 55 to 70 with HTLV-1-associated myelopathy (HAM/TSP).

This clonotype was seen repeatedly, ten times or more. The gene calls are TRBV6-5 and TRBJ1-5, with D tentatively TRBD1 (6 bases). Germline CDR1 MNHEY, CDR2 SVGAGI. Trimming pared 7 bases from V and 7 bases from J, leaving 17 bases between. This CDR3 is built from 14 residues. The CDR3 sequence: CASTERQGWQPQHF. The CDR3 DNA reads TGTGCCAGCACCGAACGGCAGGGGTGGCAGCCCCAGCATTTT.

This clonotype was recorded many times. The J gene is TRBJ2-1, the V gene TRBV12-3 or TRBV12-4; the D gene is possibly TRBD2 (5 bases). Trimming took 5 bases from V and 2 from J, leaving 10 bases between them. The CDR3 consists of 14 residues. The CDR3 here is CASSRNGAYNEQFF. CDR3 coding DNA: TGTGCCAGCAGTAGAAACGGGGCCTACAATGAGCAGTTCTTC.

The chain links TRBV7-9 to TRBJ2-1; 14 nucleotides line up with TRBD2. The CDR3 length is 20 residues. Germline V lookup: CDR1 SEHNR, CDR2 FQNEAQ (reference sequence). The V segment lost 1 base and the J segment 8 bases; nucleotides outside the gene matches: 16. CDR3 residues: CASSLDRGLAGGPGRDEQFF. The CDR3 DNA reads as TGTGCCAGCAGCTTAGATCGTGGACTAGCGGGAGGTCCCGGTAGGGATGAGCAGTTCTTC.

This clonotype came up many times. CDR3 sequence (DNA): TGCGCCAGCAGCGGACTCGGGACTAGCGGGAACAATGAGCAGTTCTTC. Its protein is CASSGLGTSGNNEQFF. The rearrangement joins TRBV5-1 to TRBJ2-1; 13 positions agree with TRBD2. The V gene end was trimmed by 4 bases and the J gene end by 5 bases; junction bases not matched to a gene: 6. The CDR3 extends over 16 amino acids. Germline V CDR1 and CDR2: SGHRS, YFSETQ.

This clonotype came up a few times. V and J are TRBV2 and TRBJ1-2; 9 nucleotides line up with TRBD1. Trimming at V came to 6 bases and at J to 8 bases, leaving 4 bases not matched to a gene. Per the germline V gene, CDR1 is SNHLY and CDR2 is FYNNEI. This CDR3 contains 12 residues. The CDR3 region has the DNA TGTGCCAGCAGGAGACAGGGGGAAGGCTACACCTTC. Residues: CASRRQGEGYTF.

This clonotype occurred many times. This sequence joins TRBV19 and TRBJ1-2, with TRBD1 matching 9 bases. Germline-derived CDR1 and CDR2 are LNHDA and SQIVND (reference sequence). The CDR3 covers 19 residues. Germline trimming cut 8 bases from V and 2 bases from J; bases unmatched to any gene: 21. The CDR3 sequence is CASLPTFYRGRGQNYGYTF. The CDR3 DNA reads as TGTGCCAGTCTACCTACCTTCTACAGGGGGCGAGGGCAGAACTATGGCTACACCTTC. Variable domain in full (rest from reference TRBV19 and TRBJ1-2): DGGITQSPKYLFRKEGQNVTLSCEQNLNHDAMYWYRQDPGQGLRLIYYSQIVNDFQKGDIAEGYSVSREKKESFPLTVTSAQKNPTAFYLCASLPTFYRGRGQNYGYTFGSGTRLTVV.

This clonotype was seen repeatedly, ten times or more. The V call is TRBV2, the J call TRBJ1-5; 7 nucleotides align to TRBD1. The CDR3 has 14 amino acids. The trim removed 6 bases at V and 6 bases at J, leaving 8 bases unmatched. The germline gives CDR1 SNHLY, CDR2 FYNNEI. CDR3 loop: CASSKGAIGQPQHF. The CDR3 DNA reads as TGTGCCAGCAGCAAGGGGGCCATTGGTCAGCCCCAGCATTTT.

This clonotype was counted at least ten times. This rearrangement joins TRBV5-1 to TRBJ2-1, with TRBD2 matching over 7 bases. V shed 9 bases, J shed 4 bases, and the junction held 7 bases outside the gene matches. CDR1 and CDR2 from the germline V gene are SGHRS and YFSETQ. There are 13 residues in the CDR3. CDR3 coding DNA: TGCGCCACCCAGCGGGATAGGTACAATGAGCAGTTCTTC. Protein: CATQRDRYNEQFF.

This clonotype showed up many times. The V call is TRBV11-3, the J call TRBJ2-3; a weak D match, TRBD2 (5 bases). The germline V and J ends were trimmed by 3 bases and 5 bases, with 12 bases remaining between them. The CDR3 covers 14 residues. Germline lookup yields CDR1 SGHNT and CDR2 YENEEA. The CDR3 bases are TGTGCCAGCAGCTTTGCACGGGAAGGAGATACGCAGTATTTT. Protein sequence: CASSFAREGDTQYF.

Ten or more counts support this clonotype. The CDR3 coding sequence is TGTGCCAGCAGGTCTATCCAGTACACTGAAGCTTTCTTT. This codes for CASRSIQYTEAFF. The rearrangement joins TRBV7-9 to TRBJ1-1, with no clear D. Per the germline V gene, CDR1 is SEHNR and CDR2 is FQNEAQ (reference sequence). The CDR3 consists of 13 residues. Trimming pared 6 bases from V and 3 bases from J, leaving 11 bases between.

Ten or more counts support this clonotype. The rearrangement links TRBV27 to TRBJ1-6; the match to TRBD1 covers 9 bases. CDR3 length: 14 residues. V shed 4 bases and J 15 bases; nucleotides not matched to a gene: 10. The germline V gene has CDR1 MNHEY and CDR2 SMNVEV (reference sequence). CDR3 bases: TGTGCCAGCAGTTCTTGGACAGGGGCCAAAGGCCTCCACTTT. Its protein product is CASSSWTGAKGLHF.

This clonotype was seen repeatedly, ten times or more. The chain links TRBV11-2 to TRBJ1-6; TRBD1 might be the D (5 bases). Trimming took 5 bases from V and 9 from J, leaving 11 bases between them. The length of the CDR3 is 13 residues. Germline V gene data show CDR1 as SGHAT and CDR2 as FQNNGV. Here the CDR3 DNA reads TGTGCCAGCAGCCCGGGACGGACTTCACCCCTCCACTTT. It is translated as CASSPGRTSPLHF.

The V gene is TRBV10-3, the J gene TRBJ2-3; 7 positions agree with TRBD2. V trimming: 7 bases; J trimming: 1 base; junction bases outside the gene matches: 5. Germline V gene lookup returns CDR1 ENHRY and CDR2 SYGVKD. The CDR3 consists of 14 residues. CDR3 residues: CAINPGGRTDTQYF. The CDR3 nucleotides read TGTGCCATCAATCCGGGAGGTCGCACAGATACGCAGTATTTT.

This clonotype was found many times. The J gene is TRBJ2-2, the V gene TRBV6-5; D remains unclear. Germline-derived CDR1 and CDR2 are MNHEY and SVGAGI. V shed 7 bases and J shed 4 bases, with 7 bases lying between them. The CDR3 has 12 amino acids. The DNA for the CDR3 is TGTGCCAGCAAGCGCCCCACCGGGGAGCTGTTTTTT. Protein product: CASKRPTGELFF.

This clonotype occurred many times. The chain uses TRBV4-1 and TRBJ1-1; TRBD1 aligns across 8 bases. J lost 5 bases, V lost 4 bases, and 9 bases had no gene match. This CDR3 comprises 15 residues. Germline V gives CDR1 MGHRA, CDR2 YSYEKL. The CDR3 loop is CASSLQDREGTEAFF. The CDR3 region has the DNA TGCGCCAGCAGCCTCCAGGACAGGGAAGGGACTGAAGCTTTCTTT.

This clonotype was seen many times. The gene calls are TRBV20-1 and TRBJ1-4; D remains unclear. The CDR3 has 13 amino acids. Germline lookup yields CDR1 DFQATT and CDR2 SNEGSKA (reference sequence). Deletions cut 0 bases from V and 2 bases from J, with 4 bases between. The DNA for the CDR3 is TGCAGTGCTAGAGACAGGACTAATGAAAAACTGTTTTTT. Translation gives CSARDRTNEKLFF.

Many counts were recorded for this clonotype. The CDR3 DNA sequence: TGTGCCAGCAGCCCATCCGGGACTAGCTCTTATGAGCAGTTCTTC. Protein sequence: CASSPSGTSSYEQFF. The chain recombines TRBV7-2 with TRBJ2-1; TRBD2 agrees at 9 bases. The V gene end was trimmed by 5 bases and the J gene end by 8 bases; junction bases not matched to a gene: 10. CDR1 is SGHTA and CDR2 is FQGNSA in the germline V gene. CDR3 length: 15 amino acids.

This clonotype was counted many times. This chain links TRBV28 with TRBJ2-3, with 7 positions matching TRBD1. The CDR3 length is 17 residues. Germline-derived CDR1 and CDR2 are MDHEN and SYDVKM. Trimming took 6 bases from V and 1 from J; bases not matched to a gene: 13. The CDR3 bases are TGTGCCAGCAGGCCAGGGGGTGGGAGAATGGGCACAGATACGCAGTATTTT. It codes for CASRPGGGRMGTDTQYF.

This clonotype was recorded many times. The chain has TRBV5-1 and TRBJ2-1; either TRBD1 or TRBD2 may fit D (7 bases each). V lost 0 bases and J lost 7, with 17 bases in between. Germline values: CDR1 SGHRS, CDR2 YFSETQ. This CDR3 comprises 16 residues. The CDR3, as DNA: TGCGCCAGCAGCTTGGTCCAGGGGGGGGGTATGAATGAGCAGTTCTTC. Protein sequence: CASSLVQGGGMNEQFF.

The rearrangement joins TRBV20-1 to TRBJ1-2, with TRBD1 identical over 7 bases. This CDR3 is 13 amino acids long. The J segment lost 5 bases and the V segment lost 2 bases, leaving 5 bases of the junction unmatched. The germline gives CDR1 DFQATT, CDR2 SNEGSKA (reference sequence). The CDR3 DNA sequence: TGCAGTGCTAGAAGGCAGGGGGAATATGGCTACACCTTC. Its translation: CSARRQGEYGYTF.

This clonotype appeared many times. This chain links TRBV7-8 with TRBJ2-1; D might be TRBD1 (6 bases). Trimming removed 5 bases from V and 0 bases from J, with 14 bases in between. This CDR3 is built from 16 residues. The germline V gene has CDR1 SGHVS and CDR2 FQNEAQ. CDR3 DNA: TGTGCCAGCAGCACTTACAGGGCTAGCTCCTACAATGAGCAGTTCTTC. Its translation: CASSTYRASSYNEQFF.

This clonotype has a single count. Here the CDR3 omits its conserved ending phenylalanine or tryptophan, so a read error is the likely source. The chain joins TRBV24-1 to TRBJ2-2; 9 bases match TRBD2. Per germline, CDR1 KGHDR and CDR2 SFDVKD. The CDR3 consists of 15 residues. This CDR3 is CATSVSGSLTGDLFV. The CDR3 region has the DNA TGTGCCACCAGTGTTAGCGGGAGTTTAACTGGGGATCTGTTTGTT.

This clonotype was observed many times. This chain links TRBV9 with TRBJ2-2; D remains ambiguous. Germline CDR1 is SGDLS and CDR2 is YYNGEE. This CDR3 contains 15 residues. The V gene lost 4 bases and the J gene lost 3 bases, with 13 bases spanning the gap. CDR3 nucleotide sequence: TGTGCCAGCAGCCCCGACTCCCCGGACACCGGGGAGCTGTTTTTT. Its protein product is CASSPDSPDTGELFF.

Ten or more counts support this clonotype. This chain uses TRBV29-1 with TRBJ2-3; no reliable D call. Between the trimmed V and J ends, which lost 2 bases and 3 bases, there was a span of 6 bases. The CDR3 contains 12 residues. The germline V gene encodes CDR1 SQVTM and CDR2 ANQGSEA. The CDR3 bases are TGCAGCGTTGAATCTGTAACAGATACGCAGTATTTT. This encodes CSVESVTDTQYF.

Comment on this clonotype: The junction departs from germline at one end; a sequencing error may be responsible. This chain joins TRBV5-6 and TRBJ1-4; D perhaps matches TRBD1 (6 bases). Germline assignment: CDR1 SGHDT and CDR2 YYEEEE. This CDR3 has 14 residues. The CDR3 reads CASSSRRTANEKLF. CDR3 sequence (DNA): TGTGCCAGCAGCTCGAGGAGGACAGCTAATGAAAAACTGTTT.

This clonotype was seen ten or more times. CDR3 bases: TGCAGCGGTATGACGGCGAACACTGAAGCTTTCTTT. Protein sequence: CSGMTANTEAFF. The chain recombines TRBV29-1 with TRBJ1-1; no definite D call. Per the germline V gene, CDR1 is SQVTM and CDR2 is ANQGSEA. Trimming removed 7 bases at V and 1 base at J, with 10 bases between. This CDR3 has 12 amino acids. Using reference TRBV29-1 and TRBJ1-1 for the parts outside the CDR3, the full variable domain is SAVISQKPSRDICQRGTSLTIQCQVDSQVTMMFWYRQQPGQSLTLIATANQGSEATYESGFVIDKFPISRPNLTFSTLTVSNMSPEDSSIYLCSGMTANTEAFFGQGTRLTVV.

The chain couples TRBV7-3 to TRBJ2-3; D is possibly TRBD1 (6 bases). The germline V gene encodes CDR1 SGHTA and CDR2 FQGTGA. The CDR3 is 19 residues long. V lost 4 bases, J lost 2 bases, and 25 bases lay in between. The CDR3 region is CASSSRTPSRGDNTDTQYF. Written as DNA, the CDR3 is TGTGCCAGCAGCTCCCGAACCCCCTCCAGGGGAGATAACACAGATACGCAGTATTTT.

This clonotype has a count of ten or more. V is TRBV4-1 and J is TRBJ1-2, with D maybe TRBD1 (5 bases). Germline CDR1 is MGHRA and CDR2 is YSYEKL. The V end was cut by 0 bases, the J end by 8 bases, with 10 bases between. This CDR3 is 13 amino acids long. The CDR3 DNA sequence: TGCGCCAGCAGCCAAGATCTTGCAGGGGGCTACACCTTC. Translation gives CASSQDLAGGYTF.

In its sample, this clonotype was seen many times. The gene calls are TRBV3-1 and TRBJ2-1, with TRBD1 matching 9 bases. J gave up 5 bases and V 6 bases, and 8 bases lay outside the gene matches. The CDR3 length is 15 residues. In germline, CDR1 is LGHDT, CDR2 YNNKEL (reference sequence). CDR3 in DNA: TGTGCCAGCAGTCGATCCGGGACAGGGAACAATGAGCAGTTCTTC. Translated, it gives CASSRSGTGNNEQFF.